This T cell receptor beta chain was captured in a study of human T cells and chemical hapten exposure. About the study: TCR yields per sample varied, mainly owing to small pooled library volume differences. Study-wide results and caveats: The number of TCRs above 1 in 1000 frequency did not change after DPC sensitization.

As to time point: healthy volunteer bleed at 2 weeks. Unfractionated whole blood yielded the extracted total RNA. This clonotype was seen many times. Its antigen is unknown. Individual cDNA molecules (in the library) carried attached unique molecular identifiers. TCRdb passed the RACE reads through MiXCR, listing each CDR3 protein once. The table lists tens of thousands of distinct CDR3 sequences, around 4.1% of them singletons, with 1.5% to 2% in the top ten. V shed 0 bases, J shed 1 base, and the junction held 7 bases outside the gene matches. The germline gives CDR1 DFQATT, CDR2 SNEGSKA (reference sequence). This CDR3 region has 19 residues.

V gene TRBV20-1 combines with J gene TRBJ2-3, with 16 nucleotides matching TRBD2. This receptor was obtained from a female donor in good health. Some clones in this sample may be carry-over from other donors' samples. What was sequenced was whole blood. CDR3: CSARDLGLAGGDRTDTQYF. The DNA of the CDR3 is TGCAGTGCTAGAGACCTGGGACTAGCGGGGGGGGATCGCACAGATACGCAGTATTTT.